This TCR beta chain originates from a study of CD8 T cells in Susac syndrome. RNA, at about 0.45 to 1 ug, was reverse transcribed with random hexamers. TCRdb recomputed calls from the immunoSEQ multiplex PCR reads with MiXCR, one row per CDR3 protein. The data contain about 200,000 distinct CDR3 sequences, approximately 95% of them singletons. Negative isolation was used for CD8+ and CD4+ T cells and FACS enrichment for TEMRA cells. The CDR3 is made up of 13 amino acids. V shed 1 base and J shed 10 bases, with 9 bases lying between them. Germline assignment: CDR1 SGHRS and CDR2 YFSETQ. This chain connects TRBV5-1 to TRBJ1-6; D remains ambiguous. This clonotype was sampled from a human donor with multiple sclerosis. The source material was CD4+ T cells from PBMCs. CDR3 DNA: TGCGCCAGCAGCTTGCCGGCGGGCTCACCCCTCCACTTT. This codes for CASSLPAGSPLHF.